The source of this T cell receptor beta chain is a study of T cell repertoires in cytomegalovirus infection. Overall study context: CMV infection together with matching HLA type was indicated by public TCR beta signatures. Study-wide results and caveats: In two of eight donors, the top clonotype was HLA-C-restricted CMV-specific.

CDR1 is SGHVS and CDR2 is FQNEAQ in the germline V gene. The J segment lost 7 bases and the V segment lost 4 bases, leaving 2 bases of the junction unmatched. The CDR3 extends over 14 amino acids. Points on this clonotype: Antigen unknown.

Each CDR3 protein is one row after TCRdb ran MiXCR on the reads. The table records just over 150,000 distinct CDR3 sequences, about 20% of them present only once. This receptor was identified in a human donor in good health (CMV status not recorded). Some clones in this sample may be carry-over from other donors' samples. Material: PBMCs. The chain joins TRBV7-8 to TRBJ1-6; 9 positions match TRBD1. The CDR3: CASSSTGGNSPLHF. In DNA, the CDR3 is TGTGCCAGCAGCTCAACAGGGGGCAATTCACCCCTCCACTTT.